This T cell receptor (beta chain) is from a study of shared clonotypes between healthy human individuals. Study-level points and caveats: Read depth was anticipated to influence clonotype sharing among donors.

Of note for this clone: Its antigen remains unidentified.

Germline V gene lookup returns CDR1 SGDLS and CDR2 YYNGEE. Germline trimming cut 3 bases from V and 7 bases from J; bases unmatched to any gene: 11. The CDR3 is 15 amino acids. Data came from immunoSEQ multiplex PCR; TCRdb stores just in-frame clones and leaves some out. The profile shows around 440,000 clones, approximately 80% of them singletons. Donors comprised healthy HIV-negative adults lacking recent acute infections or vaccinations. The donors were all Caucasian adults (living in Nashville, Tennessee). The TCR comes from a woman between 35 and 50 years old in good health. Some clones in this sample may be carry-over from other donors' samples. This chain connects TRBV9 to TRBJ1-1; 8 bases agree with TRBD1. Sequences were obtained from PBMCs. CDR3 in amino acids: CASSAHRGGYGEAFF. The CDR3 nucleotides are TGTGCCAGCAGCGCCCACAGGGGGGGTTACGGTGAAGCTTTCTTT.